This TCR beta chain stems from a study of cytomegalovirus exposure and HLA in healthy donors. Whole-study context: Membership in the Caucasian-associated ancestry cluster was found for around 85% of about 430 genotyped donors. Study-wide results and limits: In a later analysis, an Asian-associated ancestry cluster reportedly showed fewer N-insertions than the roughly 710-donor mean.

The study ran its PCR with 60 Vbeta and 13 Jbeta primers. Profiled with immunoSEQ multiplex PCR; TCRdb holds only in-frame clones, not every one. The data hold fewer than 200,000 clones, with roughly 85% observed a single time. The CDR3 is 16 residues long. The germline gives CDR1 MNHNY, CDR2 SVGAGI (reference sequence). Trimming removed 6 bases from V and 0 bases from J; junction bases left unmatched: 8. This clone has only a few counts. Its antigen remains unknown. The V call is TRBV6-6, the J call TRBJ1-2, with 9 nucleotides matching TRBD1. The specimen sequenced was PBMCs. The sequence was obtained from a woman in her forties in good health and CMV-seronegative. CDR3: CASRETGGRANYGYTF. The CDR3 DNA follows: TGTGCCAGCAGGGAGACAGGGGGGCGCGCTAACTATGGCTACACCTTC.